Listed here are 14 T cell receptor beta chains from one sample, sequenced in a study of shared clonotypes between healthy human individuals. Sequencing was performed with immunoSEQ multiplex PCR; in TCRdb, only in-frame clones are kept and a portion is missing. The table lists some 1,100,000 clones, 78% of them singletons, with approximately 0.5% in the top ten. The sequenced sample consisted of memory CD4+ T cells from PBMCs. Subset meaning: CD45RA-negative fraction. The receptors originated from a man aged 18 to 29 in good health. Some clones in this sample may be carry-over from other donors' samples.

The V call is TRBV14, the J call TRBJ2-7; 7 bases match TRBD2. Unmatched junction bases numbered 7, after V lost 4 bases and J lost 1 base. CDR3 length equals 15 residues. CDR1 and CDR2 from the germline V gene are SGHDN and FVKESK. CDR3 amino acids: CASSPKLATSYEQYF. For the CDR3, the DNA is TGTGCCAGCAGCCCCAAACTAGCGACATCCTACGAGCAGTACTTC.

The rearrangement links TRBV7-2 to TRBJ2-7, with D possibly being TRBD1 (6 bases). CDR3 length equals 13 residues. The V gene lost 4 bases and the J gene lost 5 bases, with 12 bases spanning the gap. Germline values: CDR1 SGHTA, CDR2 FQGNSA. The CDR3 here is CASSSQGVDEQYF. CDR3 in DNA: TGTGCCAGCAGCTCACAGGGAGTGGACGAGCAGTACTTC.

The CDR3, as DNA: TGTGCCAGTAGTATTGGGACAGGGGACACTGAAGCTTTCTTT. This encodes CASSIGTGDTEAFF. J is TRBJ1-1 and V is TRBV19; 10 nucleotides line up with TRBD1. Germline V gene data show CDR1 as LNHDA and CDR2 as SQIVND (reference sequence). V was pared by 3 bases and J by 3 bases, with 1 base of the junction left unmatched. The CDR3 extends over 14 amino acids.

The CDR3 sequence: CASSPRGQPSNTGELFF. DNA of the CDR3: TGTGCCAGCAGTCCAAGAGGACAGCCTTCGAACACCGGGGAGCTGTTTTTT. V usage is TRBV27 and J usage is TRBJ2-2, with D possibly TRBD1 on 6 matching bases. V dropped 5 bases and J dropped 0 bases, with 16 bases sitting between them. Germline lookup yields CDR1 MNHEY and CDR2 SMNVEV (reference sequence). This CDR3 is built from 17 residues.

The chain couples TRBV18 to TRBJ2-5; 7 bases are a match to TRBD1. Germline V gene data show CDR1 as KGHSH and CDR2 as LQKENI. This CDR3 spans 16 amino acids. Trimming at V came to 6 bases and at J to 5 bases, leaving 15 bases not matched to a gene. CDR3 loop: CASSLRDRASGETQYF. DNA of the CDR3: TGTGCCAGCTCCCTCCGGGACAGAGCTTCCGGGGAGACCCAGTACTTC.

This clone was counted a few times. The chain has TRBV5-1 and TRBJ2-5; 13 bases agree with TRBD2. The CDR3 spans 23 residues. Germline lookup yields CDR1 SGHRS and CDR2 YFSETQ. The junction had 28 bases not matched to a gene; V was cut back by 4 bases and J by 4 bases. Here the CDR3 reads CASSRGGVAPGLAGSPQRETQYF. For the CDR3, the DNA is TGCGCCAGCAGCAGAGGAGGTGTAGCACCGGGACTAGCGGGATCCCCCCAACGAGAGACCCAGTACTTC.

The chain links TRBV10-3 to TRBJ2-7, with 8 bases fitting TRBD1. The V and J ends lost 10 bases and 6 bases, in that order; junction bases with no gene match: 8. The CDR3 extends over 12 amino acids. Germline V gene data show CDR1 as ENHRY and CDR2 as SYGVKD. CDR3 nucleotide sequence: TGTGCCACCCTGGACAGGGCAAGCGAGCAGTACTTC. Amino acid sequence: CATLDRASEQYF.

The rearrangement uses TRBV15 and TRBJ2-3; D is unclear. Trimming took off 2 bases at V and 0 bases at J, with 18 bases between the two ends. The CDR3 has 18 residues. Germline V CDR1 and CDR2: LNHNV, YYDKDF (reference sequence). CDR3 residues: CATSRSTLTTTSTDTQYF. The CDR3 DNA reads TGTGCCACCAGCAGAAGTACCCTTACTACTACTAGCACAGATACGCAGTATTTT.

The rearrangement joins TRBV6-6 to TRBJ2-1; D unresolved. V was trimmed by 0 bases and J by 0 bases, leaving 9 bases between them. Germline assignment: CDR1 MNHNY and CDR2 SVGAGI (reference sequence). The CDR3 totals 16 residues. CDR3 bases: TGTGCCAGCAGTTACTCCGCCGGGTTCTCCTACAATGAGCAGTTCTTC. It is translated as CASSYSAGFSYNEQFF.

The genes are TRBV28 and TRBJ1-2, with D tentatively TRBD1 (6 bases). Looked up from germline, CDR1 is MDHEN and CDR2 is SYDVKM. The CDR3 runs to 14 residues. Trimming shortened V by 5 bases and J by 5 bases, and 15 bases separated the two germline ends. The CDR3 DNA reads as TGTGCCAGCAGTACACCCTCGGACAGTTATGGCTACACCTTC. Translation: CASSTPSDSYGYTF.

The chain recombines TRBV2 with TRBJ2-7; D possibly corresponds to TRBD2 (5 bases). The germline gives CDR1 SNHLY, CDR2 FYNNEI. This CDR3 contains 11 residues. With 6 bases removed from V and 2 bases from J, the gap between germline ends came to 5 bases. The CDR3 bases are TGTGCCAGCAGACTAGCCTACGAGCAGTACTTC. This translates into CASRLAYEQYF.

The rearrangement uses TRBV6-5 and TRBJ1-4; TRBD1 is a possible D gene (5 bases). This CDR3 region has 15 residues. Germline V lookup: CDR1 MNHEY, CDR2 SVGAGI. Trimming removed 6 bases at V and 5 bases at J, with 16 bases between. Here the CDR3 reads CASRGEGIANEKLFF. The CDR3 DNA sequence: TGTGCCAGCAGGGGTGAGGGGATCGCGAATGAAAAACTGTTTTTT.

This chain links TRBV6-5 with TRBJ2-7; 7 nucleotides align to TRBD1. There are 13 residues in the CDR3. J gave up 6 bases and V 0 bases, and 2 bases lay outside the gene matches. From germline, CDR1 is MNHEY and CDR2 SVGAGI. CDR3 protein: CASSYSKGAEQYF. DNA of the CDR3: TGTGCCAGCAGTTACTCGAAGGGGGCCGAGCAGTACTTC.

This clone was seen only once. The chain employs TRBV7-8 and TRBJ1-5; 7 bases are shared with TRBD1. The V gene's germline CDR1 is SGHVS and CDR2 FQNEAQ. The CDR3 length is 16 residues. Unmatched junction bases numbered 11, after V lost 2 bases and J lost 7 bases. The CDR3 region has the DNA TGTGCCAGCAGCTTACAGGGCAGGGGGGTAGTCCAGCCCCAGCATTTT. Protein sequence: CASSLQGRGVVQPQHF.